These 13 T cell receptor beta chains were sequenced from one sample in a study of blood T cells in healthy people across ages (dated by TCRdb to the mid-2010s). The library was made by 5' RACE. A second PCR of roughly 7 to 11 cycles was performed with a sample-barcoded 5' primer and a J-beta primer mix. The public reads were reanalyzed by TCRdb: fastp trimming at Q25, MiXCR alignment, in-frame beta chains only. Each CDR3 protein gets just one entry, which takes the most common genes and DNA from the rows behind it. The sample profile shows approximately 2,000,000 distinct CDR3 sequences; about two fifths of them were found once. The ten largest clones take up roughly 23% of the sample. Sequenced sample: blood. The source is a human donor in good health.

This rearrangement joins TRBV7-2 to TRBJ2-1; 10 bases fit TRBD2. Germline V gene sequence: CDR1 SGHTA, CDR2 FQGNSA. Trimming took 5 bases from V and 0 from J; bases not matched to a gene: 10. The CDR3 contains 18 residues. CDR3 protein: CASSVLAGPFSSYNEQFF. The CDR3 DNA follows: TGTGCCAGCAGCGTACTAGCGGGGCCCTTTAGCTCCTACAATGAGCAGTTCTTC.

The V gene is TRBV4-3, the J gene TRBJ1-4; possibly TRBD1 for D (5 bases). The ends were cut back, 2 bases at V and 8 bases at J, with 15 bases in the middle. In germline, CDR1 is LGHNA, CDR2 YSLEER. The CDR3 contains 15 residues. The CDR3 reads CASSQLGGELEKLFF. Written as DNA, the CDR3 is TGCGCCAGCAGCCAATTGGGAGGGGAATTGGAAAAACTGTTTTTT.

Concerning this clonotype itself: Sequence at one end of the junction differs from germline and may be a read error. V and J are TRBV9 and TRBJ2-4, with 11 bases that match TRBD2. The DNA end is a closer match to TRBJ2-7, so the J assignment may be wrong. This CDR3 is built from 17 residues. Germline V gene lookup returns CDR1 SGDLS and CDR2 YYNGEE. The CDR3: CAGSVGTSGGLTYEQYF. The CDR3 DNA reads as TGTGCCGGCAGCGTTGGAACTAGCGGGGGCCTTACCTACGAGCAGTACTTC.

The rearrangement uses TRBV6-1 and TRBJ2-3; D may match TRBD1 or TRBD2 (5 bases each). This CDR3 has 11 residues. CDR1 MNHNS and CDR2 SASEGT come from the germline V gene. The V gene lost 4 bases and the J gene lost 14 bases, with 13 bases spanning the gap. CDR3 DNA: TGTGCCAGCAGTGGGGGACGTTTTGTGTATTTT. Protein sequence: CASSGGRFVYF.

This clonotype was recorded a few times. The rearrangement uses TRBV5-1 and TRBJ1-1; D gene uncertain. The germline V and J ends were trimmed by 2 bases and 1 base, with 9 bases remaining between them. The length of the CDR3 is 14 residues. Germline loops: CDR1 SGHRS, CDR2 YFSETQ. CDR3 sequence: CASSLDHRNTEAFF. The CDR3 DNA reads as TGCGCCAGCAGCTTAGACCATCGGAACACTGAAGCTTTCTTT.

The chain has TRBV12-3 or TRBV12-4 and TRBJ1-2, with unresolved D. Trimming left V 4 bases short and J 4 bases short, with 10 bases between. The CDR3 runs to 13 residues. CDR3 nucleotide sequence: TGTGCCAGCAGTTACGGAAGCAGCTATGGCTACACCTTC. The encoded protein is CASSYGSSYGYTF.

The V call is TRBV27, the J call TRBJ2-1; D call uncertain. Trimming left V 6 bases short and J 8 bases short, with 11 bases between. The CDR3 spans 12 residues. The V gene's germline CDR1 is MNHEY and CDR2 SMNVEV (reference sequence). The CDR3 DNA follows: TGTGCCAGCAGCGCAGGCTTCGATGAGCAGTTCTTC. The encoded protein is CASSAGFDEQFF.

The V call is TRBV9, the J call TRBJ2-3, with D tentatively TRBD1 or TRBD2 (5 bases each). The germline V and J ends were trimmed by 1 base and 8 bases, with 17 bases remaining between them. The germline V gene has CDR1 SGDLS and CDR2 YYNGEE. The CDR3 extends over 15 amino acids. In nucleotides, the CDR3 is TGTGCCAGCAGCGTATCCGGGACCCCAGGAGGTACGCAGTATTTT. It is translated as CASSVSGTPGGTQYF. Full variable domain (outside the CDR3, taken from reference TRBV9 and TRBJ2-3): DSGVTQTPKHLITATGQRVTLRCSPRSGDLSVYWYQQSLDQGLQFLIQYYNGEERAKGNILERFSAQQFPDLHSELNLSSLELGDSALYFCASSVSGTPGGTQYFGPGTRLTVL.

Only a few counts were recorded for this clonotype. The J gene is TRBJ1-2, the V gene TRBV24-1, with unresolved D. Germline loops: CDR1 KGHDR, CDR2 SFDVKD. The length of the CDR3 is 12 residues. The germline V and J ends were trimmed by 6 bases and 5 bases, with 9 bases remaining between them. CDR3 nucleotides: TGTGCCACCAGTCACGGTCTTTATGGCTACACCTTC. Protein product: CATSHGLYGYTF.

The sample holds a few counts of this clonotype. CDR3 sequence: CASKKQDFYEQYF. The DNA of the CDR3 is TGCGCCAGCAAAAAGCAGGATTTTTACGAGCAGTACTTC. V gene TRBV5-1 combines with J gene TRBJ2-5; D is undetermined. The DNA end lines up better with TRBJ2-7; the J call may be wrong. The CDR3 consists of 13 residues. The V gene's germline CDR1 is SGHRS and CDR2 YFSETQ.

This sequence joins TRBV20-1 and TRBJ1-4; D might be TRBD1 (6 bases). Germline-derived CDR1 and CDR2 are DFQATT and SNEGSKA (reference sequence). CDR3 length: 15 amino acids. Between the trimmed V and J ends, which lost 0 bases and 7 bases, there was a span of 15 bases. The CDR3 is CSARDHGQRAEKLFF. The CDR3 region has the DNA TGCAGTGCTAGAGATCATGGACAGCGAGCTGAAAAACTGTTTTTT.

The rearrangement joins TRBV3-1 to TRBJ2-5; 10 nucleotides agree with TRBD2. The junction had 7 bases not matched to a gene; V was cut back by 1 base and J by 11 bases. The CDR3 is 14 residues long. Germline V gene data show CDR1 as LGHDT and CDR2 as YNNKEL (reference sequence). Here the CDR3 DNA reads TGTGCCAGCAGCCAAGCTAGCGGGGGAATTGAGCAGTACTTC. Amino acids: CASSQASGGIEQYF.

This clonotype was observed a few times. This chain links TRBV5-1 with TRBJ2-7; D might be TRBD2 (5 bases). Trimming shortened V by 0 bases and J by 4 bases, and 11 bases separated the two germline ends. Germline-derived CDR1 and CDR2 are SGHRS and YFSETQ. The CDR3 loop spans 14 amino acids. The chain's CDR3 is CASSLELGGYEQYF. In nucleotides, the CDR3 is TGCGCCAGCAGCTTGGAATTGGGCGGGTACGAGCAGTACTTC.